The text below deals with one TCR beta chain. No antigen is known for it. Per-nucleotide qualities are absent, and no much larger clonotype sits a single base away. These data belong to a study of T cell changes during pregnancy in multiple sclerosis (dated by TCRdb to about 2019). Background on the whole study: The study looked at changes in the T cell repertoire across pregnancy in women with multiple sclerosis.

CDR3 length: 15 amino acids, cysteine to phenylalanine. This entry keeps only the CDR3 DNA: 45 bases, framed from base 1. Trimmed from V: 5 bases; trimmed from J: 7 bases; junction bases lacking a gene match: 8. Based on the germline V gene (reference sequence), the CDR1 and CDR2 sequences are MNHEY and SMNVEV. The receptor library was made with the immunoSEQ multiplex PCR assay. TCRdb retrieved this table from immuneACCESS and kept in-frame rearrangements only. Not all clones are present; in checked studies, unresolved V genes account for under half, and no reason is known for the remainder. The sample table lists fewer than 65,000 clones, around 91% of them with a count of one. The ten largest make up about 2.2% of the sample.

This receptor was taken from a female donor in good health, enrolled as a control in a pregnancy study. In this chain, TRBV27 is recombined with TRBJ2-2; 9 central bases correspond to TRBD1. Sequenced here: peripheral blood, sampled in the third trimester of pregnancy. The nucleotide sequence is TGTGCCAGCAGTCCCGGGACAGGGCGGAACGGGGAGCTGTTTTTT. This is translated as CASSPGTGRNGELFF.